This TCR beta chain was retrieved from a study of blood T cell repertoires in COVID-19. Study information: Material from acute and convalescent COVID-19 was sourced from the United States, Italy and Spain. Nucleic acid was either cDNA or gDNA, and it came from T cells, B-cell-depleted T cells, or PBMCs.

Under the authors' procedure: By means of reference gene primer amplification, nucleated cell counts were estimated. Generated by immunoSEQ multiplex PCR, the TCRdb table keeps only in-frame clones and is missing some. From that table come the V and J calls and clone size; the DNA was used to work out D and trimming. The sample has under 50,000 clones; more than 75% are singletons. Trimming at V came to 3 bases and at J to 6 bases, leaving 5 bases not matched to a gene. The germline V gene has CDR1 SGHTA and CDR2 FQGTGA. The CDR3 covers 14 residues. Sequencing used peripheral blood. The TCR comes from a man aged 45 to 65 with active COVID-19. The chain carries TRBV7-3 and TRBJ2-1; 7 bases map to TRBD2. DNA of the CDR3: TGTGCCAGCAGCTTCGCGGGGGTACTCAATGAGCAGTTCTTC. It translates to CASSFAGVLNEQFF.